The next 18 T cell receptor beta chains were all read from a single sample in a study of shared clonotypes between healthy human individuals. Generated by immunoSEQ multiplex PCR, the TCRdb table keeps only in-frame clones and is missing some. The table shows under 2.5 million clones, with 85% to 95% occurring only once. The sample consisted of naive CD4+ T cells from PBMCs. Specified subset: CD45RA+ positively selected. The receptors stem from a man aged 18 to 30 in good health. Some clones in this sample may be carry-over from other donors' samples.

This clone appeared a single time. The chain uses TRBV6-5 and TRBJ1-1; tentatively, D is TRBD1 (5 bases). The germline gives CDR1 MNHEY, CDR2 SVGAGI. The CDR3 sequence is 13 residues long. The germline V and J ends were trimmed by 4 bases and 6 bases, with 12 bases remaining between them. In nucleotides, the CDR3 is TGTGCCAGCAGTTTTTATCGGGGCTCTGAAGCTTTCTTT. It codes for CASSFYRGSEAFF.

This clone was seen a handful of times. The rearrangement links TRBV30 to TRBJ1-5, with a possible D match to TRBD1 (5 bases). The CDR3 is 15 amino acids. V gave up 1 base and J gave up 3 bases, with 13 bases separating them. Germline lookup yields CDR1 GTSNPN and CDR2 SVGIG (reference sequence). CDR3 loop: CAWSELGANNQPQHF. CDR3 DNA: TGTGCCTGGAGTGAATTAGGGGCTAACAATCAGCCCCAGCATTTT.

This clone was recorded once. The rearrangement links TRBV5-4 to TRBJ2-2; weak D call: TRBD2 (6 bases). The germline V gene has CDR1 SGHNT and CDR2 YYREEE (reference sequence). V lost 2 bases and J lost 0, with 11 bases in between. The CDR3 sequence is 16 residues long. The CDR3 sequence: CASSFGLTTNTGELFF. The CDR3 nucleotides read TGTGCCAGCAGCTTCGGACTAACGACGAACACCGGGGAGCTGTTTTTT.

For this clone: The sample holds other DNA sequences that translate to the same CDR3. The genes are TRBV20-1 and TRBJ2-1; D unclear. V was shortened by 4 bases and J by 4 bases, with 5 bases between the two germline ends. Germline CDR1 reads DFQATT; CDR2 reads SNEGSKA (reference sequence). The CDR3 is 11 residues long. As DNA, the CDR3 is TGCAGTGCTAAGGGTTACAATGAGCAGTTCTTC. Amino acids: CSAKGYNEQFF.

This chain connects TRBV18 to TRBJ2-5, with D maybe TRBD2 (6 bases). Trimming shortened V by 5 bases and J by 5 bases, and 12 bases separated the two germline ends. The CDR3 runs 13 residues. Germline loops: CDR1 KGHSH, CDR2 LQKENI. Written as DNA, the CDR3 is TGTGCCAGCTCAGCCGGGACTCGGGAGACCCAGTACTTC. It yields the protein CASSAGTRETQYF. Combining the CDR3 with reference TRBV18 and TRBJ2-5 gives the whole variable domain NAGVMQNPRHLVRRRGQEARLRCSPMKGHSHVYWYRQLPEEGLKFMVYLQKENIIDESGMPKERFSAEFPKEGPSILRIQQVVRGDSAAYFCASSAGTRETQYFGPGTRLLVL.

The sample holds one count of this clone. The CDR3 reads CASSLGSGSTSSTDTQYF. CDR3 sequence (DNA): TGCGCCAGCAGCTTGGGGAGCGGGAGCACCTCTAGCACAGATACGCAGTATTTT. The V and J genes are TRBV5-1 and TRBJ2-3; 8 nucleotides line up with TRBD2. The germline V gene has CDR1 SGHRS and CDR2 YFSETQ. The CDR3 is 18 amino acids. V gave up 0 bases and J gave up 0 bases; unmatched junction bases: 9. The full variable domain, its missing parts supplied by reference TRBV5-1 and TRBJ2-3, is KAGVTQTPRYLIKTRGQQVTLSCSPISGHRSVSWYQQTPGQGLQFLFEYFSETQRNKGNFPGRFSGRQFSNSRSEMNVSTLELGDSALYLCASSLGSGSTSSTDTQYFGPGTRLTVL.

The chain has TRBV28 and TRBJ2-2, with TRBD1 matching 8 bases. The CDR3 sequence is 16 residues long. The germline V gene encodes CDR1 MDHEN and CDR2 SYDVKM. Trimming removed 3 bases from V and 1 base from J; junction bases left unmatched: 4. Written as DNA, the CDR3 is TGTGCCAGCAGTTTTCAAGGGACAGGGAACACCGGGGAGCTGTTTTTT. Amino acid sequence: CASSFQGTGNTGELFF.

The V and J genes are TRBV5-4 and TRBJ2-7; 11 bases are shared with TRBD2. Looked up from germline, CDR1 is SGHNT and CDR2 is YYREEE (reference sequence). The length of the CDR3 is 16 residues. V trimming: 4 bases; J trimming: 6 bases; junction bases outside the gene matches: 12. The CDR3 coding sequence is TGTGCCAGCAGCGAATATAGCGGGAGGGTCTCGATCGAGCAGTACTTC. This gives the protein CASSEYSGRVSIEQYF.

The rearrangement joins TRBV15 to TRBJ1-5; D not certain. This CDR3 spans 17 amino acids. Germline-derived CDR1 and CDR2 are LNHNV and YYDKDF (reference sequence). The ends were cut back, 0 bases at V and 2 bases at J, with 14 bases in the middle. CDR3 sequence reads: CATSRDRKGGGNQPQHF. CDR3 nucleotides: TGTGCCACCAGCAGAGATCGGAAAGGAGGTGGCAATCAGCCCCAGCATTTT.

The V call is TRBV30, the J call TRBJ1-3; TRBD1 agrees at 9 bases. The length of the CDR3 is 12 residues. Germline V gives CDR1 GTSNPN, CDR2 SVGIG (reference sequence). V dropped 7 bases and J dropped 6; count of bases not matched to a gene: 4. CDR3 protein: CASRDRANTIYF. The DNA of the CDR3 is TGTGCCTCCCGGGACAGGGCAAACACCATATATTTT.

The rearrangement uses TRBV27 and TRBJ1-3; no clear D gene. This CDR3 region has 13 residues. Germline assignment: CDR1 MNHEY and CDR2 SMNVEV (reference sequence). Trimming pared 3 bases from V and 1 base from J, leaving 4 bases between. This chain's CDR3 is CASSFRSGNTIYF. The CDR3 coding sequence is TGTGCCAGCAGTTTCCGTTCTGGAAACACCATATATTTT.

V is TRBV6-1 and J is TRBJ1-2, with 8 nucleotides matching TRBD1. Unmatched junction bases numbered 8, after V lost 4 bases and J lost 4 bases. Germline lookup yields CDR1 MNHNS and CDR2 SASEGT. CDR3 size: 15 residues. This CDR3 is CASSAGQGIGYGYTF. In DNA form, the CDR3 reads TGTGCCAGCAGTGCAGGACAGGGAATCGGCTATGGCTACACCTTC.

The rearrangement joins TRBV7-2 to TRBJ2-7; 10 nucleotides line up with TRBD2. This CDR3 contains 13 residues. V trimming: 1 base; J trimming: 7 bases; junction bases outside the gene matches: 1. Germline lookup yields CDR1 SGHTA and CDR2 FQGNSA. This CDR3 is CASSLEAGGEQYF. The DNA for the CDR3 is TGTGCCAGCAGCTTAGAAGCGGGAGGGGAGCAGTACTTC. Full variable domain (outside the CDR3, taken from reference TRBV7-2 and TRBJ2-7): GAGVSQSPSNKVTEKGKDVELRCDPISGHTALYWYRQSLGQGLEFLIYFQGNSAPDKSGLPSDRFSAERTGGSVSTLTIQRTQQEDSAVYLCASSLEAGGEQYFGPGTRLTVT.

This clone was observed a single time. CDR3 region: CASSLRARVTDTQYF. CDR3 sequence (DNA): TGTGCCAGCAGCTTAAGAGCTAGGGTGACAGATACGCAGTATTTT. The V and J genes are TRBV7-2 and TRBJ2-3, with D hard to call. V was cut by 2 bases and J by 3 bases, with 12 bases left in between. Germline assignment: CDR1 SGHTA and CDR2 FQGNSA. There are 15 residues in the CDR3.

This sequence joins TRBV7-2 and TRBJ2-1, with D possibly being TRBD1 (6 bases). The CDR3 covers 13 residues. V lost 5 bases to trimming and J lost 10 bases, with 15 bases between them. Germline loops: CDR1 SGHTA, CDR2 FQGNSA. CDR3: CASSPGTGREQFF. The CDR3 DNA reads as TGTGCCAGCAGCCCAGGTACAGGGCGCGAGCAGTTCTTC.

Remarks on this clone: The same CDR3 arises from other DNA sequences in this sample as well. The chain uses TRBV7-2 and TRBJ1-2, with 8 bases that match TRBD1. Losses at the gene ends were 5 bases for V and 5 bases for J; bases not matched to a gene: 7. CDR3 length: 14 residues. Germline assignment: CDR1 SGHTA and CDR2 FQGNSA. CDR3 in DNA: TGTGCCAGCAGCCCTCGACAGGGGAATTATGGCTACACCTTC. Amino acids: CASSPRQGNYGYTF.

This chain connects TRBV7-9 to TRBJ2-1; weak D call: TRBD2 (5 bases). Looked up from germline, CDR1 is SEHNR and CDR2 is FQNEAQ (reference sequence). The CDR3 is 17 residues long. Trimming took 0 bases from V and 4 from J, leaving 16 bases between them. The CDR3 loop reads CASSLARAAGWYNEQFF. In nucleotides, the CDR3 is TGTGCCAGCAGCTTAGCCAGAGCGGCGGGCTGGTACAATGAGCAGTTCTTC.

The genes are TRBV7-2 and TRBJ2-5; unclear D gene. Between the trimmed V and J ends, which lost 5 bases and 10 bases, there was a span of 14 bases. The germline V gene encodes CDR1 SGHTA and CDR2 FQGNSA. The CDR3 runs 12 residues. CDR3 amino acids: CASSPGRVGQYF. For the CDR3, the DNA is TGTGCCAGCAGCCCCGGAAGAGTTGGCCAGTACTTC.